This T cell receptor beta chain was profiled in a study of monozygotic twins with inflammatory bowel disease. Overall study findings and caveats: Among IBD patients, TCRbeta diversity (inverse Simpson) was lower than in healthy co-twins.

TCRdb re-called the 5' RACE reads, yielding one record per CDR3 amino acid sequence without DNA. The table lists about 350,000 distinct CDR3 sequences. Investigators pulled total RNA out of whole blood and did not sort T cells. The CDR3 covers 14 residues. Germline CDR1 reads MNHEY; CDR2 reads SVGAGI. This clonotype is deemed medium-sized (0.01 to 0.1%) by its frequency. Its antigen is not known. Sequenced input: blood. The chain couples TRBV6-5 to TRBJ1-6; TCRdb proposes TRBD1, but this gene call is untestable without DNA. The clonotype originates from a human donor with ulcerative colitis or Crohn's disease, or a healthy co-twin of an affected twin (not recorded which). The CDR3 spells CASSSQGENSPLHF.